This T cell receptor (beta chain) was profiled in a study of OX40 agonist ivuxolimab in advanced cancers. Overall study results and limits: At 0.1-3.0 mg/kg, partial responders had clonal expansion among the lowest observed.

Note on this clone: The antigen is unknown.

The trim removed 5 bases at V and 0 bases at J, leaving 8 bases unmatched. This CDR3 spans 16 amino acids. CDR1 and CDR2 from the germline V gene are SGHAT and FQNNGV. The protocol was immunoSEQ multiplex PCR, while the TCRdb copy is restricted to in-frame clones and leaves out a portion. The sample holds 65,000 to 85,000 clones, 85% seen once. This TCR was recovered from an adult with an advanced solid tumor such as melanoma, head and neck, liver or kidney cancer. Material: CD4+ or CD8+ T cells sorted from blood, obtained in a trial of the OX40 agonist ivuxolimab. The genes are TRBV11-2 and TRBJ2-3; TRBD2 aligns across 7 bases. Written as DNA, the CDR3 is TGTGCCAGCAGCCAGGGAGGGAGCCCTAGCACAGATACGCAGTATTTT. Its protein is CASSQGGSPSTDTQYF.